Below are 6 T cell receptor beta chains sequenced from a single sample in a study of cytotoxic CD8 clonotypes in ibrutinib-treated CLL. Assay used: immunoSEQ multiplex PCR; TCRdb lists only in-frame clones, some missing. The repertoire holds 30,000 to 35,000 clones, with roughly three quarters as singletons. The sample in question was PBMCs, obtained before ibrutinib treatment. These receptor sequences come from a human donor with chronic lymphocytic leukemia.

By its share, this clone is medium-sized (0.01 to 0.1%). The chain is built from TRBV4-2 and TRBJ1-4, with TRBD1 as a possible D gene (5 bases). The CDR3 is made up of 18 amino acids. CDR1 and CDR2 (germline): LGHNA, YNFKEQ. Trimming removed 0 bases from V and 13 bases from J, with 27 bases in between. Here the CDR3 DNA reads TGTGCCAGCAGCCAAGATTATGGAGGGGCAGCACGAATGTGGGGACTGTTTTTT. This codes for CASSQDYGGAARMWGLFF.

The V and J genes are TRBV6-5 and TRBJ2-1, with TRBD2 as a possible D gene (7 bases). The CDR3 length is 15 residues. Trimming removed 2 bases at V and 8 bases at J, with 16 bases between. Germline values: CDR1 MNHEY, CDR2 SVGAGI. CDR3 nucleotide sequence: TGTGCCAGCAGTTACGGCGGAGGGGGGAGGGATGAGCAGTTCTTC. Its protein product is CASSYGGGGRDEQFF.

The V and J genes are TRBV7-6 and TRBJ2-7; 9 bases match TRBD2. The V segment lost 5 bases and the J segment 2 bases; nucleotides outside the gene matches: 7. Germline V CDR1 and CDR2: SGHVS, FNYEAQ. CDR3 length: 15 residues. This chain's CDR3 is CASSPGLAATYEQYF. Written as DNA, the CDR3 is TGTGCCAGCAGCCCGGGACTAGCAGCAACCTACGAGCAGTACTTC. Complete variable domain (other parts from reference TRBV7-6 and TRBJ2-7): GAGVSQSPRYKVTKRGQDVALRCDPISGHVSLYWYRQALGQGPEFLTYFNYEAQQDKSGLPNDRFSAERPEGSISTLTIQRTEQRDSAMYRCASSPGLAATYEQYFGPGTRLTVT.

The chain recombines TRBV10-3 with TRBJ2-5; D remains ambiguous. Germline CDR1 ENHRY, CDR2 SYGVKD. V dropped 3 bases and J dropped 2 bases, with 10 bases sitting between them. This CDR3 has 14 amino acids. The CDR3 region is CAISDRAVQETQYF. CDR3 nucleotides: TGTGCCATCAGTGATCGGGCAGTTCAAGAGACCCAGTACTTC.

V usage is TRBV5-1 and J usage is TRBJ2-6, with D perhaps TRBD1 (7 bases). Per germline, CDR1 SGHRS and CDR2 YFSETQ. V was cut by 2 bases and J by 4 bases, with 16 bases left in between. This CDR3 comprises 17 residues. CDR3 sequence (DNA): TGCGCCAGCAGCTTAGTCCCAGGGGGGCTAGGGGCCAACGTCCTGACTTTC. Its protein is CASSLVPGGLGANVLTF.

V is TRBV7-9 and J is TRBJ2-2; D gene unclear. Trimming took 3 bases from V and 1 from J, leaving 6 bases between them. The CDR3 has 14 residues. Germline CDR1 is SEHNR and CDR2 is FQNEAQ (reference sequence). CDR3 in amino acids: CASSFSGNTGELFF. CDR3 in DNA: TGTGCCAGCAGCTTCTCAGGGAACACCGGGGAGCTGTTTTTT.